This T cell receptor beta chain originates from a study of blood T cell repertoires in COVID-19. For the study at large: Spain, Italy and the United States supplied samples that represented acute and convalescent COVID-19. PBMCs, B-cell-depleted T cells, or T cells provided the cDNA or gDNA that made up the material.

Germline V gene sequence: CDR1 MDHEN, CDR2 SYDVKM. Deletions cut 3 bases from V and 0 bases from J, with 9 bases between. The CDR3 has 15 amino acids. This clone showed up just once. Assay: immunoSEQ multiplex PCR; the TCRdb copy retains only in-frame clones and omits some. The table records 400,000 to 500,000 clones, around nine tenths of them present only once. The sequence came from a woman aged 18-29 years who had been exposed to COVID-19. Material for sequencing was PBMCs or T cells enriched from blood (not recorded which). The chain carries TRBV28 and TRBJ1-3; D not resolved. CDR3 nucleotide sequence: TGTGCCAGCAGTTTGAGTCGAAACTCTGGAAACACCATATATTTT. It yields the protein CASSLSRNSGNTIYF.